This T cell receptor (beta chain) was sequenced for a study of human T cells and chemical hapten exposure. Study observations and caveats: Against controls, expanded TCRs gave rise to significantly more large CDR3 similarity clusters.

In germline, CDR1 is SNHLY, CDR2 FYNNEI. V lost 2 bases and J lost 2, with 13 bases in between. CDR3 length equals 16 residues. The sample's time point: pre-sensitization, week 0. Treatment meaning: therapeutic diphenylcyclopropenone sensitization with weekly scalp DPC. In the case of this clonotype: Antigen specificity is unknown.

Using its own MiXCR run on the RACE reads, TCRdb lists one record per CDR3 protein. The sample shows 350,000 to 450,000 distinct CDR3 sequences, about 5.1% of them seen only once. The chain carries TRBV2 and TRBJ1-5; D remains unclear. This specimen was whole blood, taken in connection with sensitization to the hapten diphenylcyclopropenone (DPC). This TCR was recovered from a woman aged 50 to 60 with alopecia areata. Some clones in this sample may be carry-over from other donors' samples. CDR3 bases: TGTGCCAGCAGTGAAAGCGGATACGGCGGCAATCAGCCCCAGCATTTT. Protein: CASSESGYGGNQPQHF. Combining the CDR3 with reference TRBV2 and TRBJ1-5 gives the whole variable domain EPEVTQTPSHQVTQMGQEVILRCVPISNHLYFYWYRQILGQKVEFLVSFYNNEISEKSEIFDDQFSVERPDGSNFTLKIRSTKLEDSAMYFCASSESGYGGNQPQHFGDGTRLSIL.